The clone carrying this T cell receptor beta chain was observed a handful of times. The V gene lost 2 bases and the J gene lost 0 bases, with 5 bases spanning the gap. The CDR3 extends over 14 amino acids. CDR1 is MNHEY and CDR2 is SVGAGI in the germline V gene. In the authors' methods: By means of reference gene primer amplification, nucleated cell counts were estimated. The data were produced by immunoSEQ multiplex PCR, yet TCRdb's version contains in-frame clones alone and is incomplete. V and J calls and clone size are those listed in that table; D and trimming were worked out from the DNA. The repertoire holds approximately 260,000 clones, approximately 80% seen once, with 8.6% in the top ten. This sample is part of a study of blood T cell repertoires in COVID-19. Study context: COVID-19 samples collected from the United States, Italy and Spain covered acute and convalescent phases. Sample material is recorded as cDNA or gDNA derived from T cells, B-cell-depleted T cells, or PBMCs.

This receptor was taken from a human donor in a cohort sampled during active COVID-19. Sequenced material: peripheral blood. The V gene is TRBV6-5, the J gene TRBJ2-1, with unresolved D. The CDR3 coding sequence is TGTGCCAGCAGTTACATGAGCTCCTACAATGAGCAGTTCTTC. Translated, it gives CASSYMSSYNEQFF.